What follows are 2 T cell receptor beta chains derived from one specimen sequenced in a study of T cells after yellow fever vaccination. TCRdb used MiXCR to reprocess the 5' RACE reads, holding one entry per CDR3 protein. The repertoire holds some 390,000 distinct CDR3 sequences, with about 17% as singletons. The source material was PBMCs, sampled before the yellow fever booster vaccination. Receptor source: a man in his late teens or twenties who received the YFV17D yellow fever vaccine.

The genes are TRBV11-2 and TRBJ2-1, with 7 bases identical to TRBD1. This CDR3 has 16 residues. Unmatched junction bases numbered 10, after V lost 3 bases and J lost 5 bases. Germline lookup yields CDR1 SGHAT and CDR2 FQNNGV. CDR3 in DNA: TGTGCCAGCAGCTTGGGCAGACAGGGACCCCACAATGAGCAGTTCTTC. It yields the protein CASSLGRQGPHNEQFF.

The rearrangement links TRBV7-9 to TRBJ1-2; a possible D gene is TRBD1 (6 bases). From germline, CDR1 is SEHNR and CDR2 FQNEAQ (reference sequence). Trimming took off 5 bases at V and 12 bases at J, with 10 bases between the two ends. This CDR3 is built from 10 residues. The CDR3 sequence is CASSESGDTF. In nucleotides, the CDR3 is TGTGCCAGCAGCGAATCAGGGGACACCTTC.